This TCR beta chain is from a study of response to subunit inactivated influenza vaccine. Germline CDR1 SGHRS, CDR2 YFSETQ. Trimming removed 0 bases from V and 4 bases from J, with 10 bases in between. The length of the CDR3 is 14 residues. TCRdb independently ran MiXCR on the RT-PCR reads; one entry per CDR3 protein. The repertoire holds some 500,000 distinct CDR3 sequences, with 16% as singletons. The V and J genes are TRBV5-1 and TRBJ2-5; D ambiguous. The specimen was CD4+ T cells sorted from PBMCs, collected roughly 24 months after vaccination. This receptor was taken from a man between 50 and 70 years old who received an inactivated influenza vaccine. The CDR3 spells CASSLEGHGETQYF. In nucleotides, the CDR3 is TGCGCCAGCAGCTTGGAAGGCCACGGAGAGACCCAGTACTTC.